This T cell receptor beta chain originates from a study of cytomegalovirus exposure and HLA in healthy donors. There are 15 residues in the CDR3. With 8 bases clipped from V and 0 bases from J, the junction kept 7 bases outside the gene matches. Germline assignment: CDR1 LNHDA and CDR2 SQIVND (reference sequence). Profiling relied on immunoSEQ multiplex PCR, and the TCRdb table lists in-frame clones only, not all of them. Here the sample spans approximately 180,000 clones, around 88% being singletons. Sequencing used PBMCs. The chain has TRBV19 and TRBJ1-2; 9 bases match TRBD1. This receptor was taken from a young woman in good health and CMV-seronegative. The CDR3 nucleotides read TGTGCCAGTCGGGGACAGGGCCCATCTAACTATGGCTACACCTTC. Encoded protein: CASRGQGPSNYGYTF.